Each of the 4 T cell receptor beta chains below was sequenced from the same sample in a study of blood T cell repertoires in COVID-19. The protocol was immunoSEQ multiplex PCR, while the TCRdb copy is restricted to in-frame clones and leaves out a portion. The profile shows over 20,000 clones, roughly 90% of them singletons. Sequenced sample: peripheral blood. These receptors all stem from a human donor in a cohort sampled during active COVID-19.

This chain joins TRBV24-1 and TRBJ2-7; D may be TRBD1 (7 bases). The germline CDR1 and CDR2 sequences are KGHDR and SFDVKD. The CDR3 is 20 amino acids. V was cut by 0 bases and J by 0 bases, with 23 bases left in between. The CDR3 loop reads CATSDLRRGPGQRSSYEQYF. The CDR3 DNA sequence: TGTGCCACCAGTGATTTGCGGAGGGGCCCGGGACAGCGTAGCTCCTACGAGCAGTACTTC.

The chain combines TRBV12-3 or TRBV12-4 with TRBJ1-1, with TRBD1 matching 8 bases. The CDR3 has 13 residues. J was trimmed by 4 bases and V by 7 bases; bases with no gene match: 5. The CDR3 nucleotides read TGTGCCAGCATTTTCACAGGGGGCACTGAAGCTTTCTTT. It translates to CASIFTGGTEAFF.

CDR3 nucleotide sequence: TGTGCCAGCAGTTACTCCTGGGACACCGCTGAAGCTTTCTTT. This codes for CASSYSWDTAEAFF. This sequence joins TRBV6-5 and TRBJ1-1, with D possibly being TRBD1 (6 bases). Germline CDR1 reads MNHEY; CDR2 reads SVGAGI. The CDR3 runs to 14 residues. Trimming left V 0 bases short and J 6 bases short, with 11 bases between.

CDR3 amino acids: CASSERQGRDTEAFF. CDR3 coding DNA: TGCGCCAGCAGTGAGAGACAGGGGAGAGACACTGAAGCTTTCTTT. V usage is TRBV10-2 and J usage is TRBJ1-1; 8 positions match TRBD1. This CDR3 comprises 15 residues. V was pared by 2 bases and J by 3 bases, with 5 bases of the junction left unmatched. Germline V gene data show CDR1 as WSHSY and CDR2 as SAAADI.